This T cell receptor (beta chain) was recovered during a study of shared clonotypes between healthy human individuals. Findings of the study overall: In this cohort, only blood was sampled, and tissue repertoires likely differ. Sharing across four donors was seen in 4% to 6.5% of naive CD4 clonotypes.

Profiling relied on immunoSEQ multiplex PCR, and the TCRdb table lists in-frame clones only, not all of them. The sample yields some 680,000 clones, 60% to 75% seen once. Details on this clone: Its target is unknown.

The sequencing input was memory CD4+ T cells sorted from blood. The subset denotes: CD45RA-negative fraction. The receptor comes from a woman aged 30 to 39 in good health.

The CDR3 DNA sequence: TGTGCCACCAGCGGCGGCTCGACCTCTGGGGCCAACGTCCTGACTTTC. Translation gives CATSGGSTSGANVLTF. The chain employs TRBV15 and TRBJ2-6; D is uncertain. Germline CDR1 reads LNHNV; CDR2 reads YYDKDF (reference sequence). Deletions cut 5 bases from V and 0 bases from J, with 11 bases between. The CDR3 sequence is 16 residues long.